This T cell receptor beta chain was identified during a study of T cells in Graves' hyperthyroidism and ophthalmopathy. Overall study: Before treatment of any kind, peripheral blood was taken at initial diagnosis.

Authors of the study amplified TCR beta CDR3 regions from RNA transcripts. HTBI primers were used for first-round RT-PCR of the TCR CDR3. TCRdb called the multiplex PCR reads again in MiXCR, with one record for every CDR3 protein. This sample yields 700,000 or so distinct CDR3 sequences, of which roughly 15% are seen a single time; roughly 8% belongs to the top ten. The study's findings and limits: Ophthalmopathy was predicted by the model a median of roughly 6.6 months ahead of onset.

Per the germline V gene, CDR1 is GTSNPN and CDR2 is SVGIG (reference sequence). V shed 2 bases, J shed 5 bases, and the junction held 3 bases outside the gene matches. The CDR3 consists of 14 residues. On this clonotype itself: Its antigen is unknown.

The chain combines TRBV30 with TRBJ1-2; 12 nucleotides align to TRBD1. This receptor was obtained from a man aged 18 to 30 with Graves' hyperthyroidism. The sequenced material came from blood. In DNA, the CDR3 is TGTGCCTGGAGTCTGGGACAGGGGGCATATGGCTACACCTTC. This codes for CAWSLGQGAYGYTF.